This TCR beta chain was documented in a study of early T cells in non-severe SARS-CoV-2 infection. The overall study: Sequencing used unsorted whole-blood bulk RNA, so chains lack pairing.

Study observations and caveats: Anti-spike CD8 responses were favored by VDJdb matching, which missed private and CD4 specificities.

This clonotype was counted at least ten times. What it binds is unknown. The ends were cut back, 3 bases at V and 2 bases at J, with 15 bases in the middle. The germline CDR1 and CDR2 sequences are SGDLS and YYNGEE. The CDR3 runs to 16 residues. Unique molecular identifiers tagged individual cDNA molecules. TCRdb independently ran MiXCR on the 5' RACE reads; one entry per CDR3 protein. The sample carries around 67,000 distinct CDR3 sequences, roughly 12% recorded once. Sequenced: whole blood. This clonotype originated in an adult who was a healthcare worker with PCR-confirmed SARS-CoV-2 infection or an uninfected control (not recorded which). This chain connects TRBV9 to TRBJ2-1, with D perhaps TRBD2 (5 bases). CDR3 nucleotide sequence: TGTGCCAGCAGCGCCCGTTCAACGGAGGCCTACAATGAGCAGTTCTTC. Its translation: CASSARSTEAYNEQFF.